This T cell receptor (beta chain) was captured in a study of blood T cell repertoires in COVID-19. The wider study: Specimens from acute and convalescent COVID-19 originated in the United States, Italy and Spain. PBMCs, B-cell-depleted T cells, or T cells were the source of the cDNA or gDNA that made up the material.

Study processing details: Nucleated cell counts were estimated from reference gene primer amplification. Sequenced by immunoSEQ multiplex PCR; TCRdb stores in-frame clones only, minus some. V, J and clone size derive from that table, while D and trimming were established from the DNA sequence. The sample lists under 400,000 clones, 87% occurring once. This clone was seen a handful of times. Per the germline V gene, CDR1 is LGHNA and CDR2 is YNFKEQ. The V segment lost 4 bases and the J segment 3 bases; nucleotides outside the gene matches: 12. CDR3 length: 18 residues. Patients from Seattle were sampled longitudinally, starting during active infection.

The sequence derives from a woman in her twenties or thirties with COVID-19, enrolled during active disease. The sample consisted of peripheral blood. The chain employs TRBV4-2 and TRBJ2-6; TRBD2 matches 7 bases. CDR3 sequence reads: CASSPTATSPVGANVLTF. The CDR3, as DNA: TGTGCCAGCAGCCCGACCGCGACTAGCCCCGTTGGGGCCAACGTCCTGACTTTC.